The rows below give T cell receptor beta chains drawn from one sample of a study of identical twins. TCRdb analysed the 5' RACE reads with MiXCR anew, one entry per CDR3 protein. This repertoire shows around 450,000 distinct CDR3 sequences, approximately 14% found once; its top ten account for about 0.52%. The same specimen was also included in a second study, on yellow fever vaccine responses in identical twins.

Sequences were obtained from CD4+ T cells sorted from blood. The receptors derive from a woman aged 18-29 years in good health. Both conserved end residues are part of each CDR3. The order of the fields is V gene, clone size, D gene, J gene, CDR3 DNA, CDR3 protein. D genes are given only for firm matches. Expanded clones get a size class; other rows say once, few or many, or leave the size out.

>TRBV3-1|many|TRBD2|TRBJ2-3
TGTGCCAGCAGACCGACTAGCGGGAGGATAACAGATACGCAGTATTTT
CASRPTSGRITDTQYF
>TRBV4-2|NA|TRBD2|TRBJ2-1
TGTGCCAGCAGCCAAGATTCGGCGGGGGGGCTGGCGTGGCAGTTCTTC
CASSQDSAGGLAWQFF
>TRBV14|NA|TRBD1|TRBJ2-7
TGTGCCAGCAGCCCATGGACAGGGGATTACGAGCAGTACTTC
CASSPWTGDYEQYF
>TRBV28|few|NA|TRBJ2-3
TGTGCCAGCAGTTCCGGGACAGTCCCAGGGAGGGATACGCAGTATTTT
CASSSGTVPGRDTQYF
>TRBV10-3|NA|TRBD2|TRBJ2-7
TGTGCCATCAGTGACTCTAGCGGGAGGACCTACGAGCAGTACTTC
CAISDSSGRTYEQYF
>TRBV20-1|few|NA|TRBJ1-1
TGCAGTGCTAGCCCGGATGGAGACACTGAAGCTTTCTTT
CSASPDGDTEAFF
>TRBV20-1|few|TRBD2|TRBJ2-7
TGCAGTGCTAGAGAGGGACTAGCGGGGAAGGGGCAGTACTTC
CSAREGLAGKGQYF
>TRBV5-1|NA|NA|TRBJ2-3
TGCGCCAGCCGCTCAGGACAACTCACAGATACGCAGTATTTT
CASRSGQLTDTQYF
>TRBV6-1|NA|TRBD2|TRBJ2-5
TGTGCCAGCACTACACCGGGACTACAAGAGACCCAGTACTTC
CASTTPGLQETQYF
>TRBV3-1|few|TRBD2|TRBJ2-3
TGTGCCAGCAGCCAAGTTCCTAGCGGGAGAATCGGTGATACGCAGTATTTT
CASSQVPSGRIGDTQYF
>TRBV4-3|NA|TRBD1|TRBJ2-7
TGCGCCAGCAGCCAAGCTTACAGACAGGGGTACGAGCAGTACTTC
CASSQAYRQGYEQYF
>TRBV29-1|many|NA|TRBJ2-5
TGCAGCGTCGCTAAACCCGAGACCCAGTACTTC
CSVAKPETQYF
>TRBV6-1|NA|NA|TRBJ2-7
TGTGCCAGCAGTGCGTCCCGAATAATGAATGAGCAGTACTTC
CASSASRIMNEQYF
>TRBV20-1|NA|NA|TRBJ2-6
TGCAGTGCATTAACAGGGATCGGGGCCAACGTCCTGACTTTC
CSALTGIGANVLTF
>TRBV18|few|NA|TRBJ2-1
TGTGCCAGCTCACCACTGTTAAATGAGCAGTTCTTC
CASSPLLNEQFF
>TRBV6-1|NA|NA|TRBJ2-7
TGTGCCAGCAGTGAAGACGGAGGGCCCGGTTACGAGCAGTACTTC
CASSEDGGPGYEQYF
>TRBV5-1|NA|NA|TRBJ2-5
TGCGCCAGCAGCTTGGGACAGTTTAAAGAGACCCAGTACTTC
CASSLGQFKETQYF
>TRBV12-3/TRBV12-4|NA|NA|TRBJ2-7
TGTGCCAGCACCCAAGACAGGTCGAGCTCCTACGAGCAGTACTTC
CASTQDRSSSYEQYF